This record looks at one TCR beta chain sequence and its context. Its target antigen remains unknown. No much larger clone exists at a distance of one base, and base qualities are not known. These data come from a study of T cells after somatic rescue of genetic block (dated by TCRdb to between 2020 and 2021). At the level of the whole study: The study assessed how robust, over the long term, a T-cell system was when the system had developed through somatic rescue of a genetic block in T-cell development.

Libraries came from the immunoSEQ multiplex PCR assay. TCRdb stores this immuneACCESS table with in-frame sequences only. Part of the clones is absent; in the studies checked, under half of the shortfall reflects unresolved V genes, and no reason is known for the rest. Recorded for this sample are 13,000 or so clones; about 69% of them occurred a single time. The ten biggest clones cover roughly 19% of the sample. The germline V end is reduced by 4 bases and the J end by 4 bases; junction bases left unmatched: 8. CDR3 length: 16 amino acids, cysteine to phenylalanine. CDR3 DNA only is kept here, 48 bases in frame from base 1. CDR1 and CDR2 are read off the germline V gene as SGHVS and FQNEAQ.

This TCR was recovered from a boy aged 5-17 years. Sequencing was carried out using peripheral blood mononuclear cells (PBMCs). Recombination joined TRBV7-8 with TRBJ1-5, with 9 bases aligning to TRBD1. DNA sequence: TGTGCCAGCAGCTCTGTGACAGGGGGGTTAAATCAGCCCCAGCATTTT. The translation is CASSSVTGGLNQPQHF.